Given below is one T cell receptor (beta chain) in context. This sample was taken from a study of chronic HIV infection and antiretroviral therapy. Germline V gene lookup returns CDR1 MGHRA and CDR2 YSYEKL. V lost 0 bases and J lost 4, with 16 bases in between. The CDR3 is 17 amino acids. A single record per CDR3 protein comes from TCRdb applying MiXCR to the 5' RACE reads. The table lists approximately 47,000 distinct CDR3 sequences, about 18% of them singletons. Material for sequencing was peripheral blood. The source of this sequence is an adult who had HIV and had not received antiretroviral therapy, or was an uninfected healthy control (not recorded which). The chain employs TRBV4-1 and TRBJ2-1, with a weak D call TRBD1 (7 bases). CDR3 coding DNA: TGCGCCAGCAGCCAAGAAGGCGGGACAGACCTATACAATGAGCAGTTCTTC. Translation gives CASSQEGGTDLYNEQFF.